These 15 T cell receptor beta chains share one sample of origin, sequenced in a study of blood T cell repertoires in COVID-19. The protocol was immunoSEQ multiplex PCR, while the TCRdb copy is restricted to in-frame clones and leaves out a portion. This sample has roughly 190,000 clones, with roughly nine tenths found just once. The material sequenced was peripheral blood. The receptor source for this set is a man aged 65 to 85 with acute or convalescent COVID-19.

For the CDR3, the DNA is TGTGCCATCAGCCCCTCCGGACAGGGGGCGCGAGGAAACACCATATATTTT. Translated, it gives CAISPSGQGARGNTIYF. V and J are TRBV10-3 and TRBJ1-3, with TRBD1 matching 11 bases. Germline V gene sequence: CDR1 ENHRY, CDR2 SYGVKD. The CDR3 contains 17 residues. Trimming cost V 6 bases and J 4 bases; bases outside gene matches: 11.

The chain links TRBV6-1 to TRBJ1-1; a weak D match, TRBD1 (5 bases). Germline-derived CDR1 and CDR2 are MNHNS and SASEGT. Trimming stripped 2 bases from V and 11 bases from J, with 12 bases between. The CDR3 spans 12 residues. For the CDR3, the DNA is TGTGCCAGCAGTGAAAGGGGCGGGAGGGCTTTCTTT. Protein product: CASSERGGRAFF.

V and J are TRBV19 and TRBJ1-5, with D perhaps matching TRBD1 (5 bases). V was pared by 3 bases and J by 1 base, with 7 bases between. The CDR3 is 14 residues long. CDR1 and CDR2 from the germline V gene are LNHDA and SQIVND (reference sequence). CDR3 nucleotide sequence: TGTGCCAGTAGTATGGGGCAGAGCAATCAGCCCCAGCATTTT. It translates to CASSMGQSNQPQHF.

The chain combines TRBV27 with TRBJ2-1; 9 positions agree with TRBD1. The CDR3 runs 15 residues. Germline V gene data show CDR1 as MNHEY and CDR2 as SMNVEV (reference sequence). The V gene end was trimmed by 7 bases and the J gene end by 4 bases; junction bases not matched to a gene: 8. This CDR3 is CASMSPGQGYNEQFF. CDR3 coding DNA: TGTGCCAGCATGTCTCCGGGACAGGGTTACAATGAGCAGTTCTTC.

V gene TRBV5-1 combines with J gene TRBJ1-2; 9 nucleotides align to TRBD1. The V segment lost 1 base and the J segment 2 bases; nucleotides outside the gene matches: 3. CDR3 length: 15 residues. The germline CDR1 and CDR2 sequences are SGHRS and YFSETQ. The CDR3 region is CASSLLTGGNYGYTF. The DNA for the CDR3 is TGCGCCAGCAGCTTGCTGACAGGGGGAAACTATGGCTACACCTTC.

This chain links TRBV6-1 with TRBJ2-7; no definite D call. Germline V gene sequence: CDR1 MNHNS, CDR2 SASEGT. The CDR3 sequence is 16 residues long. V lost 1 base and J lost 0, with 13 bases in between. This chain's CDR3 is CASSEGGSASSYEQYF. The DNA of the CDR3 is TGTGCCAGCAGTGAAGGAGGCAGCGCAAGCTCCTACGAGCAGTACTTC.

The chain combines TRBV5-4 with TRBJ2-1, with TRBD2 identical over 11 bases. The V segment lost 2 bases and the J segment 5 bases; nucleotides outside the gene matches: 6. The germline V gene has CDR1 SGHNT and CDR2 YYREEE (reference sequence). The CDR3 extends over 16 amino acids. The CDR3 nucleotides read TGTGCCAGCAGCTTCCTAGCGGGGGGCCTTAACAATGAGCAGTTCTTC. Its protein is CASSFLAGGLNNEQFF.

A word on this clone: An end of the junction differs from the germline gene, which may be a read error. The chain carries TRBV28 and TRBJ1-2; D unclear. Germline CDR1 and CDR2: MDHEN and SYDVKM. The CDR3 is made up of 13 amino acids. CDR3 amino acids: CASSFSLHYGYTF. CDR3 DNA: TGTGCCAGCAGTTTTAGTCTGCACTATGGCTACACCTTT.

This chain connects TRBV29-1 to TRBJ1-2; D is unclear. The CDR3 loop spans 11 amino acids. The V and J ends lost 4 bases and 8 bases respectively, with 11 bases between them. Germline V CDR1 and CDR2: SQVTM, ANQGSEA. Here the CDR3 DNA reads TGCAGCGTTGTGGAGGGTCGGGGCTACACCTTC. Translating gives CSVVEGRGYTF.

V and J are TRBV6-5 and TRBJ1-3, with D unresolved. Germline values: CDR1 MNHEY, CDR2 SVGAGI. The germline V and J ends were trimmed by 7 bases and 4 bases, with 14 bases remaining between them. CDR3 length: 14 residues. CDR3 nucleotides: TGTGCCAGCAAGAGGGTAGGGCGCGGAAACACCATATATTTT. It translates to CASKRVGRGNTIYF.

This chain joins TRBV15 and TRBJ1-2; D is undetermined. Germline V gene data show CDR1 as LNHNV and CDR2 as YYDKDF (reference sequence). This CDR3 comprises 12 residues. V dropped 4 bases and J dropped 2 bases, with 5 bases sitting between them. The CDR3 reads CATSTRNYGYTF. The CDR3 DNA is TGTGCCACCAGCACCAGGAACTATGGCTACACCTTC.

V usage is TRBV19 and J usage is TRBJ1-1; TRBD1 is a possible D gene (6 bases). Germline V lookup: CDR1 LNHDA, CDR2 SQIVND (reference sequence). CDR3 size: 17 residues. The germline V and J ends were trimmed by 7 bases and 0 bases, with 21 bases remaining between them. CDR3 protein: CASTLILTGDMNTEAFF. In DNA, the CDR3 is TGTGCCAGTACCCTCATACTGACAGGTGACATGAACACTGAAGCTTTCTTT.

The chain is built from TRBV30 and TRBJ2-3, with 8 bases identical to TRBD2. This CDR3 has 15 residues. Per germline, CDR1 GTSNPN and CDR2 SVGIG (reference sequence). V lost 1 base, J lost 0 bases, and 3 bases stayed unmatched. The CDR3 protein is CAWSALAGSTDTQYF. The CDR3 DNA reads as TGTGCCTGGAGTGCGCTAGCGGGTAGCACAGATACGCAGTATTTT.

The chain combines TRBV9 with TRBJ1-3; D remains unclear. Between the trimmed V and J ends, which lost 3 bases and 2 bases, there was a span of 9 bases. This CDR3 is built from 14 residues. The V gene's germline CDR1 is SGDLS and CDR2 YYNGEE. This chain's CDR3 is CASSAYSPGNTIYF. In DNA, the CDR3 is TGTGCCAGCAGCGCCTACAGTCCTGGAAACACCATATATTTT. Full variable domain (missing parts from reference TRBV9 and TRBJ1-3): DSGVTQTPKHLITATGQRVTLRCSPRSGDLSVYWYQQSLDQGLQFLIQYYNGEERAKGNILERFSAQQFPDLHSELNLSSLELGDSALYFCASSAYSPGNTIYFGEGSWLTVV.

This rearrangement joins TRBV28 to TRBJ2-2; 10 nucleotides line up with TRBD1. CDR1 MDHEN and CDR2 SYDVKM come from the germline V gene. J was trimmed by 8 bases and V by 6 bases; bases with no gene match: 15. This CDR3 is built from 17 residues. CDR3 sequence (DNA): TGTGCCAGCAGGTCCGACAGGGGGCGATTCAAGTATGGGGAGCTGTTTTTT. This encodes CASRSDRGRFKYGELFF.